Below, 11 T cell receptor beta chains from the same sample are listed, as sequenced in a study of TIL therapy for anti-PD-1-resistant metastatic lung cancer. As for time point: pre-treatment sample, taken before nivolumab and TIL therapy. Most excised metastases sampled were pleural nodules or supraclavicular lymph nodes. This was the immunoSEQ v3 assay. TCRdb's table, derived via immunoSEQ multiplex PCR, lists solely in-frame clones and lacks some. The table lists about 100,000 clones, 55% to 75% of them singletons, with approximately 9.9% in the top ten. This specimen consisted of tumor tissue, obtained at baseline. All receptors come from a person aged 25 to 80 with non-small cell lung cancer.

V gene TRBV24-1 combines with J gene TRBJ2-7; TRBD2 matches 15 bases. Per germline, CDR1 KGHDR and CDR2 SFDVKD. The CDR3 covers 16 residues. V shed 3 bases and J 4 bases; nucleotides not matched to a gene: 3. CDR3: CATSDPGLAGGYEQYF. As DNA, the CDR3 is TGTGCCACCAGTGATCCAGGACTAGCGGGAGGGTACGAGCAGTACTTC.

The V gene is TRBV6-2 or TRBV6-3, the J gene TRBJ2-2; no firm D call. The CDR3 is 15 residues long. Trimming removed 0 bases at V and 3 bases at J, with 8 bases between. Looked up from germline, CDR1 is MNHEY and CDR2 is SVGEGT. CDR3 protein: CASSYSGKDTGELFF. As DNA, the CDR3 is TGTGCCAGCAGTTACTCGGGGAAAGACACCGGGGAGCTGTTTTTT.

The V gene is TRBV6-2 or TRBV6-3, the J gene TRBJ2-2, with 7 positions matching TRBD2. V lost 6 bases, J lost 2 bases, and 3 bases stayed unmatched. Germline-derived CDR1 and CDR2 are MNHEY and SVGEGT. The CDR3 extends over 14 amino acids. DNA of the CDR3: TGTGCCAGCAGGCCTAGCGGAAACACCGGGGAGCTGTTTTTT. Translation: CASRPSGNTGELFF.

The chain has TRBV11-2 and TRBJ1-1; the D is unclear. Trimming stripped 1 base from V and 1 base from J, with 10 bases between. The CDR3 extends over 15 amino acids. Germline CDR1 and CDR2: SGHAT and FQNNGV. This CDR3 is CASSLVSTANTEAFF. The CDR3 nucleotides read TGTGCCAGCAGCTTAGTATCGACGGCGAACACTGAAGCTTTCTTT.

The V and J genes are TRBV7-2 and TRBJ2-3, with D uncertain. Looked up from germline, CDR1 is SGHTA and CDR2 is FQGNSA. This CDR3 region has 15 residues. Trimming removed 5 bases from V and 1 base from J, with 13 bases in between. As DNA, the CDR3 is TGTGCCAGCAGCCGCTCACTTACCGGCACAGATACGCAGTATTTT. Protein: CASSRSLTGTDTQYF.

This clone turned up a few times. This CDR3 is CASSDSPGNTIYF. The CDR3 nucleotides are TGCGCCAGCAGCGATAGTCCAGGAAACACCATATATTTT. The chain joins TRBV5-1 to TRBJ1-3; no clear D. V was pared by 4 bases and J by 4 bases, with 9 bases between. Germline V gives CDR1 SGHRS, CDR2 YFSETQ. The CDR3 is 13 amino acids.

The chain recombines TRBV10-3 with TRBJ2-6, with unresolved D. The CDR3 sequence is 15 residues long. Germline assignment: CDR1 ENHRY and CDR2 SYGVKD. V was cut by 3 bases and J by 0 bases, with 6 bases left in between. Written as DNA, the CDR3 is TGTGCCATCAGTGATGTAACCTCTGGGGCCAACGTCCTGACTTTC. Encoded protein: CAISDVTSGANVLTF.

In its sample, this clone was seen a few times. The chain combines TRBV3-1 (or the pseudogene TRBV3-2) with TRBJ2-3, with 7 bases identical to TRBD2. The germline CDR1 and CDR2 sequences are LGHDT and YNNKEL (reference sequence). The trim removed 3 bases at V and 4 bases at J, leaving 10 bases unmatched. This CDR3 has 16 residues. The CDR3: CASSQEGTTGPDTQYF. The CDR3 bases are TGTGCCAGCAGCCAGGAGGGGACTACCGGCCCAGATACGCAGTATTTT.

This clone came up a few times. This chain connects TRBV5-6 to TRBJ2-3, with 10 bases fitting TRBD2. The V segment lost 1 base and the J segment 10 bases; nucleotides outside the gene matches: 6. The CDR3 is 14 residues long. CDR1 is SGHDT and CDR2 is YYEEEE in the germline V gene. The CDR3 bases are TGTGCCAGCAGCTTGCGTCTAGCGGGAGTTTCGCAGTATTTT. Amino acids: CASSLRLAGVSQYF. Complete variable domain (other parts from reference TRBV5-6 and TRBJ2-3): DAGVTQSPTHLIKTRGQQVTLRCSPKSGHDTVSWYQQALGQGPQFIFQYYEEEERQRGNFPDRFSGHQFPNYSSELNVNALLLGDSALYLCASSLRLAGVSQYFGPGTRLTVL.

The chain couples TRBV5-1 to TRBJ2-1; D possibly uses TRBD1 or TRBD2 (5 bases each). Trimming removed 4 bases from V and 6 bases from J, with 17 bases in between. The CDR3 length is 15 residues. Germline assignment: CDR1 SGHRS and CDR2 YFSETQ. The DNA for the CDR3 is TGCGCCAGCAGCCGGGGACCTGAAGGGGCCAATGAGCAGTTCTTC. It specifies CASSRGPEGANEQFF.

The genes are TRBV7-8 and TRBJ1-1; D gene ambiguous. Trimming removed 5 bases from V and 3 bases from J, with 10 bases in between. This CDR3 comprises 13 residues. Germline V gene lookup returns CDR1 SGHVS and CDR2 FQNEAQ. The CDR3 sequence is CASSPVGDTEAFF. CDR3 nucleotides: TGTGCCAGCAGCCCTGTAGGCGACACTGAAGCTTTCTTT.